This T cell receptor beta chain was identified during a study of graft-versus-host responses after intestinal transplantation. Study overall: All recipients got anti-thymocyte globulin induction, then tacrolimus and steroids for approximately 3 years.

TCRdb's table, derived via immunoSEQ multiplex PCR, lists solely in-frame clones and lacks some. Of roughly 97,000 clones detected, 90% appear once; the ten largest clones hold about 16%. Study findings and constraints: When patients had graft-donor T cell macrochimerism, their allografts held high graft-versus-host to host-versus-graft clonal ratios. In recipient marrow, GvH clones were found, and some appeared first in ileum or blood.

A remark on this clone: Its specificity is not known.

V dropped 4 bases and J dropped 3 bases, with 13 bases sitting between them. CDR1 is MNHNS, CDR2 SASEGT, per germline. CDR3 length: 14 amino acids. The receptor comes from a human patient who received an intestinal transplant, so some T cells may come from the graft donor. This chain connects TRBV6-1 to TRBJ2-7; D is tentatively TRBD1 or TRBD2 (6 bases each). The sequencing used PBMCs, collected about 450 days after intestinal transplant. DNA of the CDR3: TGTGCCAGCAGTGTAGACGGGGGCCTCTACGAGCAGTACTTC. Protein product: CASSVDGGLYEQYF.